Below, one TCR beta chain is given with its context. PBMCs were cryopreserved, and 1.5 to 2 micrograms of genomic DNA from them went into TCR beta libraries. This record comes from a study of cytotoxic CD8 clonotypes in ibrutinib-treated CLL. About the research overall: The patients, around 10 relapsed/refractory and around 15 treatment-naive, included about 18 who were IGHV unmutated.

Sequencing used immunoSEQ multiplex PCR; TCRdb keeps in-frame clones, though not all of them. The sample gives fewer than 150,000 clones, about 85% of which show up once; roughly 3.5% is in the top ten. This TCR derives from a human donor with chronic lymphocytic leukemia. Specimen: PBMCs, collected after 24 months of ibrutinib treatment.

CDR3 sequence (DNA): TGTGCCAGCAGACAACACCCGGCTCCTAGCTCCTACAATGAGCAGTTCTTC. Its protein is CASRQHPAPSSYNEQFF. The chain is built from TRBV7-2 and TRBJ2-1; D not resolved. The germline gives CDR1 SGHTA, CDR2 FQGNSA. CDR3 length: 17 residues. V dropped 6 bases and J dropped 0 bases, with 18 bases sitting between them.